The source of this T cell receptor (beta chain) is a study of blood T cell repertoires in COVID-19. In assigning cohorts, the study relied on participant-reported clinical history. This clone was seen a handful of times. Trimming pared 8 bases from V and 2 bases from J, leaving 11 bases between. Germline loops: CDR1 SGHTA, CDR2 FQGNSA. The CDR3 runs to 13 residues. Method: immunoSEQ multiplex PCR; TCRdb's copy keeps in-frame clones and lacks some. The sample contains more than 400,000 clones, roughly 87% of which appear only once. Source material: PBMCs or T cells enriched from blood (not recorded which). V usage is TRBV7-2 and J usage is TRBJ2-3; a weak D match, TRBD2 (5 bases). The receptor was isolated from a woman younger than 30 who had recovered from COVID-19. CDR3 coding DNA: TGTGCCAGCCGGGGAGCGGTCACAGATACGCAGTATTTT. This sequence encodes CASRGAVTDTQYF.